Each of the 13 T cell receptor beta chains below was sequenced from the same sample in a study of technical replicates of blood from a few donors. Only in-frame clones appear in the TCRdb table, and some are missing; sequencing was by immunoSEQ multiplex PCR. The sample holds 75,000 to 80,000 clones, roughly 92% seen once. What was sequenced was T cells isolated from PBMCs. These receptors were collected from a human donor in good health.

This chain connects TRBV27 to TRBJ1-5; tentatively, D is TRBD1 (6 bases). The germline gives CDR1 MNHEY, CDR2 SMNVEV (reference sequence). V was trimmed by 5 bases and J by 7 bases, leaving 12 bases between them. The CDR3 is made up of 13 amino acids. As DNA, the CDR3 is TGTGCCAGCAGTAGGGACATCGAACAGCCCCAGCATTTT. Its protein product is CASSRDIEQPQHF.

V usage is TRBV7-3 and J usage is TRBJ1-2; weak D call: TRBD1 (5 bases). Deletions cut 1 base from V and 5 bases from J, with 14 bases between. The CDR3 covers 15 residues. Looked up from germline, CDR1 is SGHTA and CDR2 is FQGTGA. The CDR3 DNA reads TGTGCCAGCAGCTTAAGTCCGGGCCCAGGGTATGGCTACACCTTC. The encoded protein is CASSLSPGPGYGYTF.

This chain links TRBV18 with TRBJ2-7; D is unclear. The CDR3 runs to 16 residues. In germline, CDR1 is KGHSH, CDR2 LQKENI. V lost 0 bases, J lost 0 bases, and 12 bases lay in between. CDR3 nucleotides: TGTGCCAGCTCACCACCTTACGTCGTCAGCTCCTACGAGCAGTACTTC. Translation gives CASSPPYVVSSYEQYF.

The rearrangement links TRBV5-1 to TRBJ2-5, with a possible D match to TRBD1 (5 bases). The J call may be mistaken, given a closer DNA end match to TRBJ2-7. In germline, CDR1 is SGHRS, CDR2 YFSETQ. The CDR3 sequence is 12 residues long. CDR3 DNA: TGCGCCAGCAGATCCGACAGCGACGAGCAGTACTTC. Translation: CASRSDSDEQYF.

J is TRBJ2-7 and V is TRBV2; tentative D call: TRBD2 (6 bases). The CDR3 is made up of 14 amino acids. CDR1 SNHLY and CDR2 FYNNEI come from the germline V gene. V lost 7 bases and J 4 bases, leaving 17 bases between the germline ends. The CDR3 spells CASTPLGAGYEQYF. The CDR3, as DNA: TGTGCCAGCACCCCCCTCGGCGCGGGGTACGAGCAGTACTTC.

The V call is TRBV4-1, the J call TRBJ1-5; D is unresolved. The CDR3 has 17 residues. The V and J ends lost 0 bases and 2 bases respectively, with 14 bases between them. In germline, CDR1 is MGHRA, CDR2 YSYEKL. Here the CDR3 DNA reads TGCGCCAGCAGCCAAGATAACCCTGGAGGCGGCAATCAGCCCCAGCATTTT. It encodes CASSQDNPGGGNQPQHF.

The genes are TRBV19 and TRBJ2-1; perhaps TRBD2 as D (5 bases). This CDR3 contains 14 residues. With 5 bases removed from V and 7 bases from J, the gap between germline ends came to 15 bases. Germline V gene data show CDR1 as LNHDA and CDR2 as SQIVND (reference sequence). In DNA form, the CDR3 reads TGTGCCAGTAGTGCGTGGGAGTTAGAGAATGAGCAGTTCTTC. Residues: CASSAWELENEQFF.

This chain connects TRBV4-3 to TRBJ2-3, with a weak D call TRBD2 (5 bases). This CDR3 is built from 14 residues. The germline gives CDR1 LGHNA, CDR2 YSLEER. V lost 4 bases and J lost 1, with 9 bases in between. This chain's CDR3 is CASSPLAGTDTQYF. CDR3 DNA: TGCGCCAGCAGCCCGCTAGCAGGCACAGATACGCAGTATTTT.

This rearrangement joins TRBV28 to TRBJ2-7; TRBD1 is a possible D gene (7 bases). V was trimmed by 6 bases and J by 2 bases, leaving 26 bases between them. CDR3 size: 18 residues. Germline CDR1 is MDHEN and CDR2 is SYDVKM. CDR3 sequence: CASRTLVSRGVVAYEQYF. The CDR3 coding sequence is TGTGCCAGCAGAACACTTGTGAGCAGGGGGGTAGTAGCCTACGAGCAGTACTTC. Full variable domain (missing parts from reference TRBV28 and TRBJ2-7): DVKVTQSSRYLVKRTGEKVFLECVQDMDHENMFWYRQDPGLGLRLIYFSYDVKMKEKGDIPEGYSVSREKKERFSLILESASTNQTSMYLCASRTLVSRGVVAYEQYFGPGTRLTVT.

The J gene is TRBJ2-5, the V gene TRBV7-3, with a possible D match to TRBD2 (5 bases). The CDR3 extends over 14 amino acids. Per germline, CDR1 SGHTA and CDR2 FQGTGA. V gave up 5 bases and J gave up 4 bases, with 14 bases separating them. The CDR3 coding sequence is TGTGCCAGCAGCCCTACTTCAAGCGGAGAGACCCAGTACTTC. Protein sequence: CASSPTSSGETQYF.

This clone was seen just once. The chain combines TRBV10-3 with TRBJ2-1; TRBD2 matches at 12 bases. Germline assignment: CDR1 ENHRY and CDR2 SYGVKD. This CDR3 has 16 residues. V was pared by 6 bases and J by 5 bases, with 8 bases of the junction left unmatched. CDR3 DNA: TGTGCCATCAGAAAAGGGACTAGCGGGTTTGACAATGAGCAGTTCTTC. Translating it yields CAIRKGTSGFDNEQFF.

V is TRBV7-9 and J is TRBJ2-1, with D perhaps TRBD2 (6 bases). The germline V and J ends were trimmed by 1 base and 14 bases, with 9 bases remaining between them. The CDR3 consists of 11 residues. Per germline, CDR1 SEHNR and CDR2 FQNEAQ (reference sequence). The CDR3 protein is CASSLGGEEFF. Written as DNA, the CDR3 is TGTGCCAGCAGCTTAGGCGGGGAAGAGTTCTTC.

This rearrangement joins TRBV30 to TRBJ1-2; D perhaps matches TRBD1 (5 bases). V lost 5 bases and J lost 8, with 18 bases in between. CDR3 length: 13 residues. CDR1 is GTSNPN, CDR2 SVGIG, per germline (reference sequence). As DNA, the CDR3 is TGTGCCTGGTTTGAATTATTAGACAGCGGCTACACCTTC. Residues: CAWFELLDSGYTF.